One sample yielded the 21 T cell receptor beta chains listed below, sequenced in a study of blood T cell repertoires in COVID-19. The method was immunoSEQ multiplex PCR; TCRdb's version includes in-frame clones alone and lacks a portion of them. The repertoire holds 250,000 or so clones, 80% to 90% seen once, with over 1.5% in the top ten. The specimen was peripheral blood. These receptors were collected from a man aged 25 to 45 with active or convalescent COVID-19.

The chain is built from TRBV6-1 and TRBJ2-6; D is ambiguous. Trimming left V 8 bases short and J 4 bases short, with 6 bases between. This CDR3 has 12 amino acids. Germline CDR1 and CDR2: MNHNS and SASEGT. CDR3 bases: TGTGCCAGCCGGTCGGGGGCCAACGTCCTGACTTTC. This encodes CASRSGANVLTF.

This chain uses TRBV18 with TRBJ2-3; 8 bases map to TRBD2. Losses at the gene ends were 6 bases for V and 0 bases for J; bases not matched to a gene: 8. This CDR3 region has 16 residues. The germline V gene has CDR1 KGHSH and CDR2 LQKENI. CDR3 amino acids: CASSPISGGSTDTQYF. CDR3 nucleotides: TGTGCCAGCTCCCCCATCAGCGGGGGCAGCACAGATACGCAGTATTTT.

The rearrangement links TRBV7-9 to TRBJ2-7, with 9 bases aligning to TRBD2. V was pared by 5 bases and J by 9 bases, with 14 bases of the junction left unmatched. Germline V lookup: CDR1 SEHNR, CDR2 FQNEAQ (reference sequence). The CDR3 has 15 amino acids. DNA for the CDR3: TGTGCCAGCAGCCCCGAAACCGGGACTAGCTCCACGCAGTACTTC. This gives the protein CASSPETGTSSTQYF.

The chain employs TRBV7-9 and TRBJ2-7, with 7 nucleotides matching TRBD1. This CDR3 is 15 amino acids long. V dropped 6 bases and J dropped 3; count of bases not matched to a gene: 11. Per germline, CDR1 SEHNR and CDR2 FQNEAQ (reference sequence). CDR3 DNA: TGTGCCAGCAGTCCGCAAGGGACAGAGGACTACGAGCAGTACTTC. This gives the protein CASSPQGTEDYEQYF.

The CDR3 loop reads CASSPTGTGGYTF. Here the CDR3 DNA reads TGTGCCAGCAGTCCGACAGGGACGGGTGGCTACACCTTC. The rearrangement uses TRBV6-4 and TRBJ1-2, with 7 bases identical to TRBD1. Trimming took 5 bases from V and 7 from J; bases not matched to a gene: 7. The CDR3 is 13 amino acids. The germline V gene has CDR1 MRHNA and CDR2 SNTAGT.

The J gene is TRBJ2-7, the V gene TRBV30; 7 bases agree with TRBD1. With V trimmed by 6 bases and J by 2 bases, 10 bases remained unmatched. The CDR3 is 14 residues long. Germline loops: CDR1 GTSNPN, CDR2 SVGIG (reference sequence). The CDR3 bases are TGTGCCTGCTCGGGACAGATAGTAACCTACGAGCAGTACTTC. Amino acid sequence: CACSGQIVTYEQYF.

The CDR3 nucleotides are TGTGCCAGCAGTCTCCGGGACAGTCGTAACTATGGCTACACCTTC. Translated, it gives CASSLRDSRNYGYTF. This sequence joins TRBV6-6 and TRBJ1-2; 7 bases map to TRBD1. The CDR3 sequence is 15 residues long. Germline values: CDR1 MNHNY, CDR2 SVGAGI (reference sequence). V was clipped by 5 bases and J by 1 base; unmatched bases: 7.

This chain links TRBV6-5 with TRBJ2-7, with TRBD1 matching over 8 bases. There are 14 residues in the CDR3. From germline, CDR1 is MNHEY and CDR2 SVGAGI. Trimming at V came to 7 bases and at J to 6 bases, leaving 11 bases not matched to a gene. The CDR3: CASTYGQGPVEQYF. CDR3 nucleotides: TGTGCCAGCACCTACGGACAGGGCCCGGTCGAGCAGTACTTC.

The chain recombines TRBV25-1 with TRBJ2-1; no clear D. The germline V gene encodes CDR1 MGHDK and CDR2 SYGVNS. The CDR3 is 14 amino acids. V lost 10 bases, J lost 2 bases, and 15 bases lay in between. The CDR3 DNA follows: TGTGCCACCCCCCCGGGTAGAACCTACAATGAGCAGTTCTTC. This codes for CATPPGRTYNEQFF.

The chain carries TRBV29-1 and TRBJ2-5; TRBD2 matches 7 bases. Germline V gives CDR1 SQVTM, CDR2 ANQGSEA. After removal of 7 bases from V and 6 bases from J, the junction contained 11 bases not matched to a gene. This CDR3 is built from 13 residues. The CDR3 bases are TGCAGCGCCCCGACGGGGGGTATGCAGACCCAGTACTTC. Protein: CSAPTGGMQTQYF.

V is TRBV11-2 and J is TRBJ1-2; no reliable D call. CDR3 length: 13 amino acids. With 6 bases removed from V and 4 bases from J, the gap between germline ends came to 12 bases. Germline loops: CDR1 SGHAT, CDR2 FQNNGV. The CDR3 is CASREDLVYGYTF. CDR3 bases: TGTGCCAGCAGAGAGGATCTGGTCTATGGCTACACCTTC. Full variable domain (missing parts from reference TRBV11-2 and TRBJ1-2): EAGVAQSPRYKIIEKRQSVAFWCNPISGHATLYWYQQILGQGPKLLIQFQNNGVVDDSQLPKDRFSAERLKGVDSTLKIQPAKLEDSAVYLCASREDLVYGYTFGSGTRLTVV.

The rearrangement joins TRBV4-2 to TRBJ2-3; TRBD2 matches at 7 bases. The CDR3 has 18 amino acids. The ends lost 0 bases at V and 0 bases at J; junction bases unmatched: 9. Germline V gene sequence: CDR1 LGHNA, CDR2 YNFKEQ. The CDR3 DNA is TGTGCCAGCAGCCAAGATCCTTTCCCTAGCGGAAGCACAGATACGCAGTATTTT. It translates to CASSQDPFPSGSTDTQYF.

This chain connects TRBV24-1 to TRBJ2-7; 8 nucleotides match TRBD2. V was pared by 11 bases and J by 1 base, with 6 bases of the junction left unmatched. Looked up from germline, CDR1 is KGHDR and CDR2 is SFDVKD. CDR3 length: 13 residues. The CDR3 DNA reads as TGTGCCAGTCCGAGCGGGAGTTCCTACGAGCAGTACTTC. Amino acid sequence: CASPSGSSYEQYF.

The chain carries TRBV6-6 and TRBJ1-2; TRBD1 might be the D (5 bases). Germline loops: CDR1 MNHNY, CDR2 SVGAGI (reference sequence). V lost 0 bases, J lost 5 bases, and 16 bases lay in between. The CDR3 length is 16 residues. The CDR3 here is CASSYSITQGGYGYTF. The CDR3 DNA sequence: TGTGCCAGCAGTTACTCGATAACGCAGGGAGGATATGGCTACACCTTC.

The rearrangement joins TRBV6-6 to TRBJ2-3; tentative D call: TRBD1 (7 bases). The V gene lost 2 bases and the J gene lost 1 base, with 13 bases spanning the gap. Per germline, CDR1 MNHNY and CDR2 SVGAGI (reference sequence). The CDR3 is 16 amino acids. The CDR3 region is CASSYHGGGGTDTQYF. Written as DNA, the CDR3 is TGTGCCAGCAGTTACCATGGAGGGGGCGGCACAGATACGCAGTATTTT.

This clone was recorded only once. V and J are TRBV4-3 and TRBJ1-3; D is unresolved. V lost 5 bases to trimming and J lost 9 bases, with 20 bases between them. Germline V gene sequence: CDR1 LGHNA, CDR2 YSLEER. The CDR3 extends over 15 amino acids. The CDR3 sequence is CASSSDKEGEPTIYF. Here the CDR3 DNA reads TGCGCCAGCAGCTCAGATAAAGAGGGCGAGCCCACCATATATTTT.

This chain joins TRBV13 and TRBJ2-4; D possibly corresponds to TRBD2 (6 bases). V was shortened by 4 bases and J by 3 bases, with 19 bases between the two germline ends. CDR3 length equals 17 residues. Germline values: CDR1 PRHDT, CDR2 FYEKMQ (reference sequence). CDR3 sequence reads: CASSSVATGRSKNIQYF. The DNA of the CDR3 is TGTGCCAGCAGCTCGGTAGCTACGGGGAGGAGCAAAAACATTCAGTACTTC.

CDR3 coding DNA: TGCGCCAGCAGCGTAGAAGGGGCAGGGACTGAAGCTTTCTTT. Amino acid sequence: CASSVEGAGTEAFF. The chain has TRBV5-1 and TRBJ1-1; D is possibly TRBD1 (5 bases). V shed 4 bases and J shed 5 bases, with 15 bases lying between them. Germline-derived CDR1 and CDR2 are SGHRS and YFSETQ. The CDR3 length is 14 residues.

V is TRBV7-9 and J is TRBJ1-4; D unresolved. CDR3 length: 15 amino acids. The V gene's germline CDR1 is SEHNR and CDR2 FQNEAQ (reference sequence). Trimming removed 1 base at V and 5 bases at J, with 11 bases between. This CDR3 is CASSLGSSPNEKLFF. DNA for the CDR3: TGTGCCAGCAGCTTAGGTTCGAGCCCAAATGAAAAACTGTTTTTT.

J is TRBJ1-4 and V is TRBV28; possible D gene TRBD1, 5 bases. This CDR3 has 14 amino acids. The V end was cut by 3 bases, the J end by 4 bases, with 9 bases between. Germline V lookup: CDR1 MDHEN, CDR2 SYDVKM. The CDR3 reads CASSFGGGNEKLFF. CDR3 DNA: TGTGCCAGCAGTTTCGGGGGGGGTAATGAAAAACTGTTTTTT.

V gene TRBV5-5 combines with J gene TRBJ2-6; possibly TRBD2 for D (5 bases). Deletions cut 1 base from V and 0 bases from J, with 8 bases between. The CDR3 is 16 amino acids. Germline V gene sequence: CDR1 SGHKS, CDR2 YYEKEE (reference sequence). The CDR3: CASSLIGDSGANVLTF. The CDR3 DNA reads TGTGCCAGCAGCTTGATCGGGGACTCTGGGGCCAACGTCCTGACTTTC.